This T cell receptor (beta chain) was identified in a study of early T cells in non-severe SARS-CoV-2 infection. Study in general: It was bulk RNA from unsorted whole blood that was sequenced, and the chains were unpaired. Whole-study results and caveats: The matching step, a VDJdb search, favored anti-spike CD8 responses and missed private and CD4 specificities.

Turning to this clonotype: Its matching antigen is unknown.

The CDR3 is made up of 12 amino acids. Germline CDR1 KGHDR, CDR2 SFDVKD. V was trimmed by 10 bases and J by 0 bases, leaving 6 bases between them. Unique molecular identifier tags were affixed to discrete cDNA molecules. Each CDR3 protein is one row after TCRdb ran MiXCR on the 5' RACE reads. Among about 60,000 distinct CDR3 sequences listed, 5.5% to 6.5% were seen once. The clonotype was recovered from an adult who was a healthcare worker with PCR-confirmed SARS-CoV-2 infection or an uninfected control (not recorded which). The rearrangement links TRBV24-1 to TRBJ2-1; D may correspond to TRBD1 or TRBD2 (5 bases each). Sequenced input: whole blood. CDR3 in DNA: TGTGCCACGGGGACCTCCTACAATGAGCAGTTCTTC. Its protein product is CATGTSYNEQFF.